This TCR beta chain is drawn from a study of T cell responses to AZD1222 COVID-19 vaccine. Sequenced by immunoSEQ multiplex PCR; TCRdb stores in-frame clones only, minus some. This sample has around 100,000 clones, with approximately 90% found just once. Germline V gene sequence: CDR1 SNHLY, CDR2 FYNNEI. V was shortened by 6 bases and J by 6 bases, with 8 bases between the two germline ends. The CDR3 spans 11 residues. The receptor was isolated from an adult in good health. The chain couples TRBV2 to TRBJ1-2; D is unclear. Sample: peripheral blood, taken on day 0 of AZD1222 vaccination. The CDR3 sequence is CASSLTHGYTF. CDR3 nucleotide sequence: TGTGCCAGCAGCCTGACCCATGGCTACACCTTC.